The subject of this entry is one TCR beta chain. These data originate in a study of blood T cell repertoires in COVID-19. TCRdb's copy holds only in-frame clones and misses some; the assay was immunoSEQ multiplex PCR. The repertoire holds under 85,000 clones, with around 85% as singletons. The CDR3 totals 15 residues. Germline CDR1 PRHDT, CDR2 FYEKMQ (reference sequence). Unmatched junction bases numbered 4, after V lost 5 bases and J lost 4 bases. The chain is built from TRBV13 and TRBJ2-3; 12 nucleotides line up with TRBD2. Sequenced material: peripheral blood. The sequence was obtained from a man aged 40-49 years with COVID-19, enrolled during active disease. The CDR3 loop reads CASSASSGGADTQYF. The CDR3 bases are TGTGCCAGCAGCGCCTCTAGCGGGGGGGCAGATACGCAGTATTTT.